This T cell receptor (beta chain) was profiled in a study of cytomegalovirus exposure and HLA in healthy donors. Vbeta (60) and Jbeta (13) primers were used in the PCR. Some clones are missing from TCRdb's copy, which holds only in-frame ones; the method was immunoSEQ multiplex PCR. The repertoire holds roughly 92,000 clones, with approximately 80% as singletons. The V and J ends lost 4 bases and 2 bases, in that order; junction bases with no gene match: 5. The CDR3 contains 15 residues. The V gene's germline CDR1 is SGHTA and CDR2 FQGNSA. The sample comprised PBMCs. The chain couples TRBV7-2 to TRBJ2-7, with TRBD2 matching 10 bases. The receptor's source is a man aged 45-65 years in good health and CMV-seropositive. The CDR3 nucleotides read TGTGCCAGCAGCTACCGGACTAGCGGCCCCTACGAGCAGTACTTC. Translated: CASSYRTSGPYEQYF.